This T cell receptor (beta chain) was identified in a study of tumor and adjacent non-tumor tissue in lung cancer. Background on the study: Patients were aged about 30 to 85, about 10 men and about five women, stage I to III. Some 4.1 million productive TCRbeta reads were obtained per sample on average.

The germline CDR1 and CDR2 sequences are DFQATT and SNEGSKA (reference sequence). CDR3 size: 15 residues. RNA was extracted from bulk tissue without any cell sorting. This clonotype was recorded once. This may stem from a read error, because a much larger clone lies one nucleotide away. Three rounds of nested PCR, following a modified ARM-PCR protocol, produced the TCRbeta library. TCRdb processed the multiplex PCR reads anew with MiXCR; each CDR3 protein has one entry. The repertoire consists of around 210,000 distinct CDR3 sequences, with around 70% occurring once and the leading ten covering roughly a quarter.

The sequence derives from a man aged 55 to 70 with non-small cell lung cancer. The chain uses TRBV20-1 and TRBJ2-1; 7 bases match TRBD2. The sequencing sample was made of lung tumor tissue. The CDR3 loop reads CSAYPPAGAYNEPFF. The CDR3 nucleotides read TGCAGTGCTTACCCCCCCGCGGGAGCCTACAATGAGCCGTTCTTC.